This T cell receptor (beta chain) was captured in a study of shared clonotypes between healthy human individuals. The repertoire was sequenced with immunoSEQ multiplex PCR; TCRdb's copy has only in-frame clones and lacks some. This table holds around 2,100,000 clones, just under 95% found once. V was clipped by 6 bases and J by 5 bases, with 10 bases between them. Germline V gives CDR1 SQVTM, CDR2 ANQGSEA. The CDR3 is made up of 11 amino acids. CD45RO-negative, CCR7-selected cells formed the naive CD8 fraction, which excluded terminally differentiated effector memory CD45RA+ cells. This sequence was found in a man aged 18 to 35 in good health. The sample consisted of naive CD8+ T cells sorted from blood. The V call is TRBV29-1, the J call TRBJ1-1, with unresolved D. The CDR3 reads CSVLTGTEAFF. CDR3 DNA sequence: TGCAGCGTCCTAACGGGGACTGAAGCTTTCTTT.